One and the same sample provided the 7 T cell receptor beta chains below, sequenced in a study of blood T cells in healthy people across ages. A J-beta primer mix and a sample-barcoded 5' primer were used in a second PCR of about 6 to 12 cycles. Using its own MiXCR run on the 5' RACE reads, TCRdb lists one record per CDR3 protein. The sample comprises 1.5 million to 2 million distinct CDR3 sequences, more than 35% of which are singletons, and under 30% rests with the top ten. Sequencing used blood. The origin of the receptors is a human donor in good health.

The chain uses TRBV6-7 and TRBJ2-1, with 10 bases fitting TRBD1. TRBV6-7 falls under the ORF class, with uncertain function. The ends lost 2 bases at V and 0 bases at J; junction bases unmatched: 19. This CDR3 is built from 22 residues. CDR3 DNA sequence: TGTGCCAGCAGTTACGAATTAACGACCGGGACAGGGGCGCGAAGCTCCTACAATGAGCAGTTCTTC. This codes for CASSYELTTGTGARSSYNEQFF.

The gene calls are TRBV7-9 and TRBJ1-6, with 7 bases lining up with TRBD1. CDR1 is SEHNR, CDR2 FQNEAQ, per germline (reference sequence). The CDR3 has 14 residues. V lost 4 bases and J lost 8; bases outside the gene matches: 5. The CDR3 bases are TGTGCCAGCAGCTCGGACAGGATTGATTCACCCCTCCACTTT. Amino acids: CASSSDRIDSPLHF.

This clonotype showed up many times. This chain connects TRBV29-1 to TRBJ2-1, with no clear D. Germline lookup yields CDR1 SQVTM and CDR2 ANQGSEA. This CDR3 region has 12 residues. V lost 6 bases and J lost 0, with 6 bases in between. For the CDR3, the DNA is TGCAGCGTCCGAAGCTCCTACAATGAGCAGTTCTTC. As protein: CSVRSSYNEQFF.

J is TRBJ2-5 and V is TRBV20-1, with D possibly TRBD1 on 6 matching bases. Trimming took 4 bases from V and 2 from J, leaving 14 bases between them. Germline lookup yields CDR1 DFQATT and CDR2 SNEGSKA (reference sequence). CDR3 size: 14 residues. The CDR3 DNA follows: TGCAGTGCTATCCTAGGACAGTTTCAAGAGACCCAGTACTTC. It translates to CSAILGQFQETQYF.

There are a few counts of this clonotype. V usage is TRBV4-3 and J usage is TRBJ2-7; 9 bases match TRBD2. The CDR3 is 16 amino acids. J gave up 4 bases and V 4 bases, and 11 bases lay outside the gene matches. Germline lookup yields CDR1 LGHNA and CDR2 YSLEER. Written as DNA, the CDR3 is TGCGCCAGCAGCCCCCATAGACTAGCGGAGAGGTACGAGCAGTACTTC. Protein sequence: CASSPHRLAERYEQYF.

Remarks on this clonotype: An end of the junction does not agree with germline; a read error may underlie this. The J gene is TRBJ2-7, the V gene TRBV12-3 or TRBV12-4; a weak D match, TRBD2 (7 bases). CDR3 length: 14 amino acids. The CDR3 nucleotides are TGTGCCAGCAGTTTTGGTCGGGGGGCCTACGGGCAGTACTTC. This translates into CASSFGRGAYGQYF.

This clonotype was observed a handful of times. The V call is TRBV7-6, the J call TRBJ2-3, with 7 positions matching TRBD2. Germline V gene data show CDR1 as SGHVS and CDR2 as FNYEAQ. This CDR3 has 17 amino acids. V shed 5 bases and J 2 bases; nucleotides not matched to a gene: 13. The CDR3 reads CASSHPREEVATDTQYF. In DNA, the CDR3 is TGTGCCAGCAGCCATCCTCGGGAGGAGGTAGCCACAGATACGCAGTATTTT.